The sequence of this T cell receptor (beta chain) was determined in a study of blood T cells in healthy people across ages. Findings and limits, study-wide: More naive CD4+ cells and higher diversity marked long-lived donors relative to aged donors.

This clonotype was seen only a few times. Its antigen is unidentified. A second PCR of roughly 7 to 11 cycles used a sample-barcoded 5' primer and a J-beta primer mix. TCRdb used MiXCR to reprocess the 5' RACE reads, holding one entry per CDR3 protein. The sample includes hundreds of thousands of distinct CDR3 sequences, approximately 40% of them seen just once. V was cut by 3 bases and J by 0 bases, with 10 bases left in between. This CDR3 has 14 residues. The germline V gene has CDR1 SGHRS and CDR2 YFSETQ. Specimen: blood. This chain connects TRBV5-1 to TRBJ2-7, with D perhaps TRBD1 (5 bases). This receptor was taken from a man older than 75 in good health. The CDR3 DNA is TGCGCCAGCAGCTGGGGCCCCAGCTCCTACGAGCAGTACTTC. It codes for CASSWGPSSYEQYF.